This T cell receptor (beta chain) was retrieved from a study of blood T cell repertoires in COVID-19. Study at large: Samples representing acute and convalescent COVID-19 were sourced from the United States, Italy and Spain. Sources were T cells, B-cell-depleted T cells, or PBMCs; the material itself was cDNA or gDNA.

Methods used by the authors: Amplification of reference gene primers provided the estimated nucleated cell counts. TCRdb keeps only in-frame clones here, not all; method: immunoSEQ multiplex PCR. Clonal size and the V and J genes are those of that table, whereas D and trimming came from the DNA. The sample records about 190,000 clones, 80% to 90% being singletons. The CDR3 is made up of 17 amino acids. V lost 3 bases, J lost 3 bases, and 4 bases stayed unmatched. Germline V gene lookup returns CDR1 MGHRA and CDR2 YSYEKL. This receptor was taken from a man younger than 45 with acute or convalescent COVID-19. V is TRBV4-1 and J is TRBJ2-1; 14 bases line up with TRBD2. The sequencing sample was made of peripheral blood. The chain's CDR3 is CASSQGTSGGIYNEQFF. The DNA for the CDR3 is TGCGCCAGCAGCCAGGGGACTAGCGGGGGAATCTACAATGAGCAGTTCTTC.